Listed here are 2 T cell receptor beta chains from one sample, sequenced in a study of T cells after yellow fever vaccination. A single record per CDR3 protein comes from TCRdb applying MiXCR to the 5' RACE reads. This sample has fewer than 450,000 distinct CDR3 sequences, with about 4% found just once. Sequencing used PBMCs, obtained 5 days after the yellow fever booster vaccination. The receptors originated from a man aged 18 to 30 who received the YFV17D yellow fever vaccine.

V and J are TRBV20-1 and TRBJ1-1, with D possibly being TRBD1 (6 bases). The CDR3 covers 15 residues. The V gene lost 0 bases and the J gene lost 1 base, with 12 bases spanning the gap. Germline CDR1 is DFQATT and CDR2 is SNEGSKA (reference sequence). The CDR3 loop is CSARELGAGNTEAFF. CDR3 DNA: TGCAGTGCTAGAGAACTGGGGGCAGGGAACACTGAAGCTTTCTTT.

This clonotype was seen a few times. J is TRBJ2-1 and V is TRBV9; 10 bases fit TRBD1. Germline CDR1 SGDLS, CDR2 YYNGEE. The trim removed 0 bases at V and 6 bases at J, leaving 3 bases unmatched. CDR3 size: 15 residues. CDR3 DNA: TGTGCCAGCAGCGTAGAGGGACAGGGGTTCAATGAGCAGTTCTTC. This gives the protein CASSVEGQGFNEQFF.